This TCR beta chain was profiled in a study of T cells in tuberculosis (dated by TCRdb to about 2018). About the full investigation: In the study, CD1B tetramers and high-throughput TCR immunosequencing were combined to characterize T cells specific for the mycobacterial lipid antigen glucose monomycolate (GMM). In a South African clinical cohort, IGRA-negative adolescents, IGRA-positive adolescents with latent tuberculosis and adults with active tuberculosis were compared, with 9 to 10 people in each group. PBMC from active tuberculosis patients were archived either before standard anti-tuberculosis treatment began or within 7 days of its start.

Details on this clone: It lacks a known antigen. Base qualities were left out, and no much larger clone turns up one base away.

What this sample's time point label stands for: new active TB diagnosis, blood taken before or within 7 days of starting treatment. Patients with active tuberculosis were defined as newly diagnosed, HIV-seronegative South African adults aged 18 years or older. Confirmation of active tuberculosis came from positive sputum smear microscopy and/or a positive M. tuberculosis culture. Immunosequencing of unsorted cryopreserved PBMC covered, on average, around 97,000 T cells per clinical donor. TCR libraries were generated with the immunoSEQ multiplex PCR assay, using TCR-beta and/or TCR-alpha/delta assays for each sample. Amplified TCR libraries were sequenced on the Illumina high-throughput platform. The source study handled its data this way. Clustering and dimensionality reduction relied on pairwise TCRdist distances among GMM-specific receptors from T cells that were either sorted ex vivo or expanded in vitro. Each clinical repertoire was assigned a mean NN-distance score, defined as the average TCRdist to the nearest 10% of tetramer-positive reference sequences. GEM TCR motif frequency was calculated as the fraction of unique TCRs that matched known GEM sequences by V/J usage and CDR3 length. Active tuberculosis was classified by linear discriminant analysis with leave-one-out cross-validation, implemented in scikit-learn. The table comes from immuneACCESS by way of TCRdb, which keeps in-frame sequences with V and J called. Part of the clones is missing from these tables; in studies checked, under half for an unresolved V gene and the rest for unknown reasons. V and J calls and clone size are as listed in that table; D and trimming were resolved from the DNA. The sample table contains roughly 30,000 clones; only one count was recorded for roughly 86% of them. The biggest ten clones account for 4.5% to 6.5% of the sample.

The paper's findings and limits, for the study overall: With the diverse GMM-specific repertoire as input, a classifier achieved roughly 89% accuracy (AUROC 0.90), whereas GEM motif frequencies as input gave 70% accuracy. Clinical samples were selected based on the availability of cryopreserved specimens, with adults included as active tuberculosis cases and adolescents included as controls. Shorter CDR3-alpha lengths in active tuberculosis patients partly drove the smaller NN-distances, and the TCR-beta difference was not statistically significant. Compared with IGRA-negative controls, TCR-alpha repertoires from active tuberculosis had smaller mean NN-distances to GMM-specific TCRs, which suggests clonal expansion of these TCRs.

There are 14 amino acids in the CDR3, from cysteine to phenylalanine inclusive. CDR3 DNA only is kept here, 42 bases in frame from base 1. Based on the germline V gene, the CDR1 and CDR2 sequences are SNHLY and FYNNEI. V has 6 bases trimmed and J has 6 bases trimmed; junction bases matching no gene number 6. Sequencing used PBMCs, obtained at tuberculosis diagnosis. The sequence came from an adult with tuberculosis. Recombination linked TRBV2 to TRBJ2-7, and 12 junction bases match TRBD1. CDR3 loop: CASRPGTGGFEQYF. In nucleotide form, the sequence is TGTGCCAGCAGACCCGGGACAGGGGGCTTCGAGCAGTACTTC. The full variable domain, completed from the reference TRBV2 and TRBJ2-7 proteins outside the CDR3, reads EPEVTQTPSHQVTQMGQEVILRCVPISNHLYFYWYRQILGQKVEFLVSFYNNEISEKSEIFDDQFSVERPDGSNFTLKIRSTKLEDSAMYFCASRPGTGGFEQYFGPGTRLTVT.